These T cell receptor beta chains were read from a single sample in a study of T cell repertoires in cytomegalovirus infection. These TCRs are of unknown antigen specificity. TCRdb reprocessed the reads via MiXCR and lists one record per CDR3 protein. In the table there are some 38,000 distinct CDR3 sequences, about 48% of which are singletons. The source material was CD8+ T cells from cultured PBMCs, sampled from culture after CMV antigen stimulation. The source is a human donor in good health (CMV status not recorded). Some clones in this sample may be carry-over from other donors' samples. Each CDR3 is given with its conserved first and last residue. Fields, in order: J gene, D gene, clone size, V gene, CDR3 DNA, CDR3 protein. The D gene is left open where the match is weak. Rows may omit the clone size; those that give it use once, few, many or a size class.

TRBJ2-1	-	-	TRBV27	TGTGCCAGCAGAACACAGAGCACAGTTGATAATGAGCAGTTCTTC	CASRTQSTVDNEQFF
TRBJ1-6	-	few	TRBV12-3/TRBV12-4	TGTGCCAGCAGTTCCCCATTTTCGAGCTCCTATAATTCACCCCTCCACTTT	CASSSPFSSSYNSPLHF
TRBJ2-2	TRBD1	-	TRBV11-2	TGTGCCAGCAGCTTGGGACAGCTGAACACCGGGGAGCTGTTTTTT	CASSLGQLNTGELFF
TRBJ1-6	-	-	TRBV7-2	TGTGCCAGCAGCCTACCGGGACGGGATAATTCACCCCTCCACTTT	CASSLPGRDNSPLHF
TRBJ2-7	TRBD2	-	TRBV28	TGTGCCTCCGGGCGGGTGGGGACTATTGACGAGCAGTACTTC	CASGRVGTIDEQYF
TRBJ2-1	-	-	TRBV7-3	TGTGCCAGCAGCCAAGACCAGGGGGAGCAGTTCTTC	CASSQDQGEQFF
TRBJ1-2	TRBD1	-	TRBV27	TGTGCCAGCAGTCCTTTTGGACAGGGTATTCCCTATGGCTACACCTTC	CASSPFGQGIPYGYTF
TRBJ1-3	-	-	TRBV19	TGTGCCAGTAGTTCGTGGGGATCTGGAAACACCATATATTTT	CASSSWGSGNTIYF
TRBJ2-7	-	-	TRBV28	TGTGCCACCCTCGGGACGTTTGACTACGAGCAGTACTTC	CATLGTFDYEQYF
TRBJ2-7	TRBD2	-	TRBV12-3/TRBV12-4	TGTGCCAGCAGTCTCTCGGGACTAGCGGGAGGGAAGGGCTCCTACGAGCAGTACTTC	CASSLSGLAGGKGSYEQYF
TRBJ1-6	-	-	TRBV7-9	TGTGCCAGCAGCTTAGTACAGGGTGATAATTCACCCCTCCACTTT	CASSLVQGDNSPLHF
TRBJ2-7	TRBD2	-	TRBV27	TGTGCCAGCAGTCTCGCGGGACGGGAGGCCTACGAGCAGTACTTC	CASSLAGREAYEQYF
TRBJ2-7	TRBD2	-	TRBV10-3	TGTGCCATCAACACGAACATAGGGGACGGGAGGTCCTACGAGCAGTACTTC	CAINTNIGDGRSYEQYF
TRBJ2-1	TRBD2	-	TRBV11-2	TGTGCCAGCAGCTTCCGAAGGACTAGCGGGGAGGGCAATGAGCAGTTCTTC	CASSFRRTSGEGNEQFF
TRBJ2-7	TRBD1	-	TRBV4-1	TGTGCCAGCAGCCCCGGACAGGGGGCCTACGAGCAGTACTTC	CASSPGQGAYEQYF
TRBJ2-3	TRBD2	-	TRBV7-6	TGTGCCAGCAGCTCGGCTAGCGGACGCGAGGAGTATTTT	CASSSASGREEYF
TRBJ2-2	-	-	TRBV12-3/TRBV12-4	TGTGCCAGCAGTTACCCCGGCACTAGCACCGGGGAGCTGTTTTTT	CASSYPGTSTGELFF
TRBJ1-6	-	-	TRBV5-1	TGCGCCAGCAGCTTGGATCCTCAGGGCTCCAACGCGGTATTT	CASSLDPQGSNAVF
TRBJ1-1	-	-	TRBV20-1	TGCAGTGCTCCTGCCCAGGCACCGAACACTGAAGCTTTCTTT	CSAPAQAPNTEAFF
TRBJ2-7	-	few	TRBV7-2	TGTGCCAGCTCTGTTGACTACGAGCAGTACTTC	CASSVDYEQYF
TRBJ1-1	TRBD1	-	TRBV19	TGTGCCAGTAGTATATTGGACAGGGGAGGCTGGAACACTGAAGCTTTCTTT	CASSILDRGGWNTEAFF
TRBJ2-6	-	-	TRBV20-1	TGCAGTGCGAATCCGGTACGACTCTCTGGGGCCAACGTCCTGACTTTC	CSANPVRLSGANVLTF
TRBJ2-1	TRBD2	few	TRBV7-8	TGTGCCAGCAGCGCCTGGGGACTAGCGGGAGTCGATGAGCAGTTCTTC	CASSAWGLAGVDEQFF
TRBJ1-4	TRBD1	-	TRBV7-4	TGTGCCAGCAGCCAACAGACAGGGGAGGAGGAAAAACTGTTTTTT	CASSQQTGEEEKLFF
TRBJ1-5	-	-	TRBV28	TGTGCCAGCAGTTTATACAGCCTTTTCAATCAGCCCCAGCATTTT	CASSLYSLFNQPQHF
TRBJ2-1	TRBD1	-	TRBV7-9	TGTGCCAGCAGCTTAAGAGACAGGGGTGGGTACAATGAGCAGTTCTTC	CASSLRDRGGYNEQFF
TRBJ1-2	-	-	TRBV5-1	TGCGCCAGCAGCCTGTGGACACCGGGGGCAAACTATGGCTACACCTTC	CASSLWTPGANYGYTF
TRBJ1-2	TRBD1	-	TRBV12-3/TRBV12-4	TGTGCCAGCAGCCCGACAGGGGTGTTATATGGCTACACCTTC	CASSPTGVLYGYTF
TRBJ2-1	-	-	TRBV4-1	TGCGCCAGCAGCCAAGTGATGGGAGATGTTTACAATGAGCAGTTCTTC	CASSQVMGDVYNEQFF
TRBJ2-3	TRBD2	once	TRBV28	TGTGCCAGCAGTTTATCCCGGGGACTAGCGGGAAGGGCAGATACGCAGTATTTT	CASSLSRGLAGRADTQYF
TRBJ2-7	TRBD2	few	TRBV7-6	TGTGCCAGCAGCCCCAGCGGGGGAGAAATCTACGAGCAGTACTTC	CASSPSGGEIYEQYF
TRBJ2-5	-	few	TRBV7-6	TGTGCCAGCAGCTTATCTGAGGCTAGCGTAGAGACCCAGTACTTC	CASSLSEASVETQYF
TRBJ1-5	-	few	TRBV19	TGTGCCAGTAATACCCCGGGACAAAGGACTCAGCCCCAGCATTTT	CASNTPGQRTQPQHF
TRBJ2-1	-	once	TRBV7-9	TGTGCCAGCAGCTTAGGGCACAACAATGAGCAGTTCTTC	CASSLGHNNEQFF
TRBJ2-7	TRBD2	-	TRBV5-4	TGTGCCAGCAGCTTGAAGCGGGAGCGAGGCCACGAGCAGTACTTC	CASSLKRERGHEQYF
TRBJ2-1	TRBD2	few	TRBV12-3/TRBV12-4	TGTGCCAGCAGTTTAACTAGCGGGGGGTGGGATGAGCAGTTCTTC	CASSLTSGGWDEQFF
TRBJ2-1	TRBD2	-	TRBV27	TGTGCCAGCAGCCCACGAGGCGGGAGGGCCATTGAGCAGTTCTTC	CASSPRGGRAIEQFF
TRBJ1-5	TRBD1	-	TRBV12-5	TGTGCTAGTGGTTTGACGGACAGGGGAGGAATCCGAAGCAATCAGCCCCAGCATTTT	CASGLTDRGGIRSNQPQHF
TRBJ2-3	TRBD1	few	TRBV7-2	TGTGCCAGCAGCTACGCCCCAGGGGGTATTACAGATACGCAGTATTTT	CASSYAPGGITDTQYF
TRBJ1-6	TRBD1	many	TRBV4-1	TGCGCCAGCAGCCACGGACAGGGTATGGGTAATTCACCCCTCCACTTT	CASSHGQGMGNSPLHF
TRBJ1-1	-	-	TRBV27	TGTGCCAGCCTGGTTGTCTGGGGATCGAACACTGAAGCTTTCTTT	CASLVVWGSNTEAFF
TRBJ1-1	-	-	TRBV11-2	TGTGCCAGCAGCTTAGAGTTCCGGGTCCGGGAGACTGAAGCTTTCTTT	CASSLEFRVRETEAFF
TRBJ1-1	-	once	TRBV4-1	TGCGCCAGCAGCCAAGAACGTCGACGCGGGCAGAACACTGAAGCTTTCTTT	CASSQERRRGQNTEAFF
TRBJ2-7	TRBD2	few	TRBV7-2	TGTGCCAGCAGCTTAGTGGGAGGGATCTACGAGCAGTACTTC	CASSLVGGIYEQYF
TRBJ1-5	-	-	TRBV6-6	TGTGCCAGCAGTTACGTTAGGGCGAGGAATCAGCCCCAGCATTTT	CASSYVRARNQPQHF
TRBJ2-5	TRBD1	-	TRBV27	TGTGCCAGCCAGGACAGGTCCCCATTTGGAGAGACCCAGTACTTC	CASQDRSPFGETQYF
TRBJ2-5	TRBD2	many	TRBV2	TGTGCCAGCAGCCGAAGGCCGGGACTAGCGGGGGTGGAAGAGACCCAGTACTTC	CASSRRPGLAGVEETQYF
TRBJ1-1	-	-	TRBV7-3	TGTGCCAGCAGCCCTAGGGGCAGGGAACACACTGAAGCTTTCTTT	CASSPRGREHTEAFF
TRBJ1-1	-	few	TRBV18	TGTGCCAGCTCACCGTTCGAATTCAACACTGAAGCTTTCTTT	CASSPFEFNTEAFF
TRBJ1-1	TRBD1	few	TRBV7-8	TGTGCCAGCAGCTTAGCGGCAGGGGGGCGGAACACTGAAGCTTTCTTT	CASSLAAGGRNTEAFF